This T cell receptor beta chain appears in the sequencing data of a study of Ad26.COV2.S vaccination and SARS-CoV-2 variants. Study results and caveats: People who got the vaccine or the placebo had similar non-spike TCR breadth. Vaccine recipients showed a spike-specific TCR breadth that was higher than in placebo recipients. Reportedly, after vaccination the spike-specific CD8+ and CD4+ T cell responses displayed substantial breadth.

TCRdb's copy holds only in-frame clones and misses some; the assay was immunoSEQ multiplex PCR. This table has over 90,000 clones, around 80% appearing once. Points on this clone: Its antigen is currently unknown.

This CDR3 has 14 amino acids. Germline V CDR1 and CDR2: PRHDT, FYEKMQ (reference sequence). The V gene lost 4 bases and the J gene lost 0 bases, with 9 bases spanning the gap. The sequence came from a human donor who had recovered from COVID-19. V gene TRBV13 combines with J gene TRBJ1-1, with no clear D. The input for sequencing was peripheral blood, taken after recovery from COVID-19. The CDR3 here is CASSSQGLNTEAFF. CDR3 bases: TGTGCCAGCAGCTCACAAGGGTTGAACACTGAAGCTTTCTTT. Full variable domain (rest looked up from reference TRBV13 and TRBJ1-1): AAGVIQSPRHLIKEKRETATLKCYPIPRHDTVYWYQQGPGQDPQFLISFYEKMQSDKGSIPDRFSAQQFSDYHSELNMSSLELGDSALYFCASSSQGLNTEAFFGQGTRLTVV.